This TCR beta chain is drawn from a study of early T cells in non-severe SARS-CoV-2 infection. Overall study context: Unpaired chains resulted from sequencing bulk RNA of unsorted whole blood.

This clonotype was recorded many times. Its antigen is not known. From germline, CDR1 is SGHRS and CDR2 YFSETQ. The CDR3 is 11 amino acids. V was trimmed by 6 bases and J by 5 bases, leaving 8 bases between them. Individual cDNA molecules were tagged with unique molecular identifiers. MiXCR was run by TCRdb on the 5' RACE reads, yielding one entry per CDR3 protein. This repertoire shows 100,000 to 140,000 distinct CDR3 sequences, approximately 12% found once; its top ten account for about 7.6%. Overall study findings and caveats: Private and CD4 specificities were missed by VDJdb matching, which favored anti-spike CD8 responses.

Source material: whole blood. The sequence derives from an adult who was a healthcare worker with PCR-confirmed SARS-CoV-2 infection or an uninfected control (not recorded which). The rearrangement links TRBV5-1 to TRBJ1-1; the D gene is possibly TRBD1 (5 bases). CDR3 sequence (DNA): TGCGCCAGCAAGGGGAATACTGAAGCTTTCTTT. This sequence encodes CASKGNTEAFF.